Each of the 12 T cell receptor beta chains below was sequenced from the same sample in a study of OX40 agonist ivuxolimab in advanced cancers. Produced via immunoSEQ multiplex PCR; TCRdb's table is partial and in-frame only. The data show tens of thousands of clones, 90% seen once. The source was CD4+ or CD8+ T cells sorted from blood, collected in a trial of the OX40 agonist ivuxolimab. These receptors originate from an adult with an advanced solid tumor such as melanoma, head and neck, liver or kidney cancer.

This clone was counted a few times. This chain joins TRBV30 and TRBJ2-1; D perhaps matches TRBD2 (6 bases). The CDR3 runs 16 residues. V lost 0 bases and J 6 bases, leaving 18 bases between the germline ends. CDR1 GTSNPN and CDR2 SVGIG come from the germline V gene (reference sequence). The CDR3 here is CAWSVLGGRWGNEQFF. The DNA for the CDR3 is TGTGCCTGGAGTGTACTAGGAGGGAGATGGGGCAATGAGCAGTTCTTC.

The chain employs TRBV5-6 and TRBJ1-1, with D perhaps matching TRBD1 (5 bases). Deletions cut 2 bases from V and 6 bases from J, with 11 bases between. The CDR3 is made up of 13 amino acids. The germline V gene encodes CDR1 SGHDT and CDR2 YYEEEE. CDR3 DNA sequence: TGTGCCAGCAGCTTTGGGGGTCGGCCTGAAGCTTTCTTT. Translation: CASSFGGRPEAFF.

V usage is TRBV7-6 and J usage is TRBJ2-1, with 9 bases that match TRBD1. Trimming cost V 3 bases and J 6 bases; bases outside gene matches: 6. The CDR3 has 15 amino acids. Germline V gives CDR1 SGHVS, CDR2 FNYEAQ. CDR3 bases: TGTGCCAGCAGCTTCCTGGACAGGGGAATCAATGAGCAGTTCTTC. As protein: CASSFLDRGINEQFF.

The chain recombines TRBV4-1 with TRBJ1-4, with unresolved D. V was clipped by 4 bases and J by 1 base, with 13 bases between them. Germline CDR1 and CDR2: MGHRA and YSYEKL. The CDR3 has 16 residues. This CDR3 reads CASSRSGGITNEKLFF. CDR3 in DNA: TGCGCCAGCAGCCGAAGCGGAGGAATAACTAATGAAAAACTGTTTTTT.

The rearrangement uses TRBV7-3 and TRBJ2-1; maybe TRBD2 (6 bases). The CDR3 sequence is 18 residues long. Germline CDR1 SGHTA, CDR2 FQGTGA. V lost 0 bases and J lost 1, with 16 bases in between. The CDR3 loop reads CASSLTFRGSGSYNEQFF. DNA of the CDR3: TGTGCCAGCAGCTTAACCTTTCGGGGGTCTGGGTCCTACAATGAGCAGTTCTTC.

The genes are TRBV5-1 and TRBJ1-6; D ambiguous. In germline, CDR1 is SGHRS, CDR2 YFSETQ. This CDR3 spans 14 amino acids. The V end lost 3 bases, the J end lost 9 bases, and 13 bases lay between the germline ends. The CDR3 sequence is CASSSQTDGSPLHF. The CDR3 nucleotides are TGCGCCAGCAGCTCCCAAACGGACGGTTCACCCCTCCACTTT.

The rearrangement links TRBV5-8 to TRBJ1-2, with TRBD1 identical over 8 bases. Germline lookup yields CDR1 SGHTS and CDR2 YDEGEE. The CDR3 sequence is 12 residues long. The V segment lost 4 bases and the J segment 8 bases; nucleotides outside the gene matches: 4. Here the CDR3 DNA reads TGTGCCAGCAGCATTGACAGGGGAGGCTACACCTTC. This sequence encodes CASSIDRGGYTF.

The V and J genes are TRBV18 and TRBJ1-4, with TRBD1 matching 8 bases. There are 19 residues in the CDR3. V shed 2 bases and J 0 bases; nucleotides not matched to a gene: 11. The V gene's germline CDR1 is KGHSH and CDR2 LQKENI. DNA of the CDR3: TGTGCCAGCTCACCAGAGAGGACAGGGTGGATTGCAACTAATGAAAAACTGTTTTTT. Amino acids: CASSPERTGWIATNEKLFF.

The chain uses TRBV5-1 and TRBJ2-7; 14 nucleotides agree with TRBD2. The CDR3 consists of 17 residues. CDR1 is SGHRS, CDR2 YFSETQ, per germline. J was trimmed by 6 bases and V by 0 bases; bases with no gene match: 8. For the CDR3, the DNA is TGCGCCAGCAGCTTGGGACTAGCGGGAGGGCCCGGTAGCGAGCAGTACTTC. Protein: CASSLGLAGGPGSEQYF.

This clone was recorded once. The chain uses TRBV7-2 and TRBJ2-7; tentatively, D is TRBD2 (5 bases). V lost 5 bases and J 3 bases, leaving 11 bases between the germline ends. This CDR3 is built from 13 residues. Germline V gene lookup returns CDR1 SGHTA and CDR2 FQGNSA. Written as DNA, the CDR3 is TGTGCCAGCAGCCTTTACCGGGACTACGAGCAGTACTTC. Encoded protein: CASSLYRDYEQYF.

V and J are TRBV7-2 and TRBJ2-5, with a possible D match to TRBD2 (5 bases). The CDR3 is 12 residues long. Germline values: CDR1 SGHTA, CDR2 FQGNSA. V lost 6 bases and J lost 7, with 12 bases in between. This chain's CDR3 is CASSPPRGTQYF. As DNA, the CDR3 is TGTGCCAGCAGTCCCCCCCGGGGGACCCAGTACTTC. Combining the CDR3 with reference TRBV7-2 and TRBJ2-5 gives the whole variable domain GAGVSQSPSNKVTEKGKDVELRCDPISGHTALYWYRQSLGQGLEFLIYFQGNSAPDKSGLPSDRFSAERTGGSVSTLTIQRTQQEDSAVYLCASSPPRGTQYFGPGTRLLVL.

The chain has TRBV2 and TRBJ2-5; D call uncertain. The CDR3 has 13 residues. Trimming took off 3 bases at V and 0 bases at J, with 5 bases between the two ends. CDR1 is SNHLY, CDR2 FYNNEI, per germline. The CDR3 sequence: CASSDNNQETQYF. CDR3 DNA: TGTGCCAGCAGTGATAACAACCAAGAGACCCAGTACTTC.